Presented here are 4 T cell receptor beta chains from one specimen sequenced in a study of response to subunit inactivated influenza vaccine. TCRdb reanalysed the RT-PCR reads using MiXCR and keeps one entry per CDR3 protein. Here the sample spans 280,000 or so distinct CDR3 sequences, about a fifth being singletons. The sequences come from PBMCs from blood, collected about 20 months after vaccination. Receptors originate from a man aged 50 to 69 who received an inactivated influenza vaccine.

In this sample, this clonotype turned up a few times. The chain joins TRBV2 to TRBJ1-5, with D tentatively TRBD1 (5 bases). CDR1 SNHLY and CDR2 FYNNEI come from the germline V gene. V was cut by 6 bases and J by 6 bases, with 18 bases left in between. The CDR3 extends over 15 amino acids. The DNA for the CDR3 is TGTGCCAGCAGATTTGCCGGGGGGATGATTCAGCCCCAGCATTTT. It encodes CASRFAGGMIQPQHF.

As regards this clonotype: The CDR3 does not end in the conserved phenylalanine or tryptophan, so this is likely a read error. Because the CDR3's place on the DNA is in doubt, the DNA is left out and the CDR3 is given as listed by TCRdb. The chain combines TRBV9 with TRBJ1-2. Termini included, the CDR3 measures 15 amino acids. CDR1 is SGDLS, CDR2 YYNGEE, per germline. The CDR3 reads CASSARYDNNYFYRL.

The sample holds one count of this clonotype. The gene calls are TRBV7-6 and TRBJ2-7; TRBD1 agrees at 7 bases. The V and J ends lost 5 bases and 1 base, in that order; junction bases with no gene match: 8. CDR1 is SGHVS, CDR2 FNYEAQ, per germline. CDR3 length equals 15 residues. CDR3 nucleotides: TGTGCCAGCAGCACCTGGACAGGTGGTTCCTACGAGCAGTACTTC. Its protein is CASSTWTGGSYEQYF.

A note on this clonotype: A read error is likely, as this CDR3 ends without the conserved phenylalanine or tryptophan. The chain carries TRBV3-1 and TRBJ2-2, with TRBD2 as a possible D gene (5 bases). CDR3 length: 14 residues. Germline CDR1 is LGHDT and CDR2 is YNNKEL (reference sequence). The V and J ends lost 1 base and 5 bases respectively, with 8 bases between them. The CDR3 nucleotides are TGTGCCAGCAGCCAAGGTTCGGGGACCGGGGAGCTGTTTTTA. It encodes CASSQGSGTGELFL.